The 25 T cell receptor beta chains in this list originate from one sample, sequenced in a study of blood T cell repertoires in COVID-19. The protocol was immunoSEQ multiplex PCR, while the TCRdb copy is restricted to in-frame clones and leaves out a portion. This table has about 88,000 clones, about 88% appearing once. The sequencing input was peripheral blood. The source of these receptors is a woman of 80 years or more with acute or convalescent COVID-19.

The chain employs TRBV7-2 and TRBJ1-5, with TRBD1 identical over 8 bases. CDR3 length: 15 amino acids. Germline trimming cut 5 bases from V and 3 bases from J; bases unmatched to any gene: 6. Germline V gene sequence: CDR1 SGHTA, CDR2 FQGNSA. This chain's CDR3 is CASSMDRANNQPQHF. CDR3 coding DNA: TGTGCCAGCAGCATGGACAGGGCTAACAATCAGCCCCAGCATTTT.

This clone was seen only a few times. The chain uses TRBV30 and TRBJ1-4; D may be TRBD1 (6 bases). CDR3 size: 16 residues. V dropped 1 base and J dropped 1 base, with 13 bases sitting between them. Germline CDR1 is GTSNPN and CDR2 is SVGIG (reference sequence). CDR3 in amino acids: CAWSAGRGLTNEKLFF. The CDR3 DNA sequence: TGTGCCTGGAGTGCCGGGCGGGGGCTAACTAATGAAAAACTGTTTTTT.

This clone was detected only once. The rearrangement links TRBV5-1 to TRBJ2-7, with 7 positions matching TRBD1. The CDR3 consists of 14 residues. V gave up 0 bases and J gave up 4 bases; unmatched junction bases: 4. CDR1 is SGHRS, CDR2 YFSETQ, per germline. CDR3 DNA: TGCGCCAGCAGCTTGGCCCTGGGACAGTACGAGCAGTACTTC. It specifies CASSLALGQYEQYF.

V is TRBV28 and J is TRBJ2-2, with D possibly being TRBD2 (5 bases). The germline CDR1 and CDR2 sequences are MDHEN and SYDVKM. CDR3 length: 15 amino acids. V was trimmed by 3 bases and J by 4 bases, leaving 12 bases between them. CDR3 amino acids: CASSLIPEGTGELFF. The CDR3 DNA reads TGTGCCAGCAGTTTGATCCCCGAGGGCACCGGGGAGCTGTTTTTT.

This chain joins TRBV5-1 and TRBJ2-1, with 11 bases fitting TRBD2. The CDR3 contains 15 residues. Germline V gene data show CDR1 as SGHRS and CDR2 as YFSETQ. The V segment lost 5 bases and the J segment 9 bases; nucleotides outside the gene matches: 10. The CDR3 bases are TGCGCCAGCAGAGTAGCGGGGGGGCCCATTCTTGAGCAGTTCTTC. Protein: CASRVAGGPILEQFF.

The V gene is TRBV20-1, the J gene TRBJ1-6, with TRBD1 matching 8 bases. V was clipped by 3 bases and J by 5 bases; unmatched bases: 6. The CDR3 is 15 amino acids. CDR1 is DFQATT, CDR2 SNEGSKA, per germline (reference sequence). Here the CDR3 reads CSASIATGDNSPLHF. CDR3 nucleotides: TGCAGTGCTAGTATAGCGACAGGGGATAATTCACCCCTCCACTTT.

The CDR3 spells CASSFITSSYEQYF. The CDR3 coding sequence is TGTGCCAGCAGCTTCATAACTAGCTCCTACGAGCAGTACTTC. The chain uses TRBV7-2 and TRBJ2-7; tentatively, D is TRBD2 (5 bases). From germline, CDR1 is SGHTA and CDR2 FQGNSA. The CDR3 loop spans 14 amino acids. Deletions cut 3 bases from V and 0 bases from J, with 9 bases between.

The chain combines TRBV25-1 with TRBJ1-6; 7 bases map to TRBD1. Germline V gene sequence: CDR1 MGHDK, CDR2 SYGVNS. The junction had 10 bases not matched to a gene; V was cut back by 2 bases and J by 12 bases. The CDR3 covers 15 residues. The DNA of the CDR3 is TGTGCCAGCAGTGAAAAGGAAGAAGGGGGCGAACCCCTCCACTTT. Its protein is CASSEKEEGGEPLHF.

The rearrangement joins TRBV19 to TRBJ1-6; D remains ambiguous. V dropped 10 bases and J dropped 6 bases, with 10 bases sitting between them. The CDR3 covers 12 residues. Germline loops: CDR1 LNHDA, CDR2 SQIVND (reference sequence). This CDR3 is CATGSPNSPLHF. The CDR3 region has the DNA TGTGCCACGGGGTCGCCTAATTCACCCCTCCACTTT. Based on the CDR3 plus reference TRBV19 and TRBJ1-6, the full variable domain is DGGITQSPKYLFRKEGQNVTLSCEQNLNHDAMYWYRQDPGQGLRLIYYSQIVNDFQKGDIAEGYSVSREKKESFPLTVTSAQKNPTAFYLCATGSPNSPLHFGNGTRLTVT.

The J gene is TRBJ1-5, the V gene TRBV6-5; no firm D call. The CDR3 covers 15 residues. CDR1 is MNHEY, CDR2 SVGAGI, per germline. V lost 4 bases and J lost 6, with 16 bases in between. CDR3 residues: CASSWAGPGGQPQHF. As DNA, the CDR3 is TGTGCCAGCAGTTGGGCCGGCCCTGGAGGTCAGCCCCAGCATTTT.

The rearrangement links TRBV7-2 to TRBJ1-3, with unresolved D. Per germline, CDR1 SGHTA and CDR2 FQGNSA. The V end was cut by 1 base, the J end by 0 bases, with 7 bases between. The CDR3 is 15 residues long. The CDR3 DNA sequence: TGTGCCAGCAGCTTAGACGGGAGCTCTGGAAACACCATATATTTT. This translates into CASSLDGSSGNTIYF.

A single count supports this clone. The chain has TRBV7-3 and TRBJ2-3, with 10 positions matching TRBD1. In germline, CDR1 is SGHTA, CDR2 FQGTGA. V shed 5 bases, J shed 5 bases, and the junction held 7 bases outside the gene matches. The CDR3 extends over 15 amino acids. CDR3 region: CASSTGTGVVDTQYF. The CDR3 nucleotides read TGTGCCAGCAGCACCGGGACAGGGGTGGTAGATACGCAGTATTTT.

V gene TRBV6-1 combines with J gene TRBJ1-5; D unresolved. Germline V gene data show CDR1 as MNHNS and CDR2 as SASEGT. The CDR3 covers 13 residues. The V end lost 1 base, the J end lost 6 bases, and 7 bases lay between the germline ends. CDR3 DNA: TGTGCCAGCAGTGAAGGCACGCGTCAGCCCCAGCATTTT. Its translation is CASSEGTRQPQHF.

The genes are TRBV7-3 and TRBJ2-1, with D hard to call. The germline V and J ends were trimmed by 5 bases and 6 bases, with 17 bases remaining between them. This CDR3 is 15 amino acids long. The germline V gene has CDR1 SGHTA and CDR2 FQGTGA. In nucleotides, the CDR3 is TGTGCCAGCAGCCCCGCACCCGGTATTGTCAATGAGCAGTTCTTC. Protein: CASSPAPGIVNEQFF.

This clone was seen once. This chain connects TRBV18 to TRBJ2-3; D may be TRBD2 (5 bases). This CDR3 is 13 amino acids long. CDR1 and CDR2 (germline): KGHSH, LQKENI. V shed 3 bases and J shed 4 bases, with 8 bases lying between them. The DNA of the CDR3 is TGTGCCAGCTCACCGGGAGTCTCAGATACGCAGTATTTT. Protein product: CASSPGVSDTQYF.

The genes are TRBV16 and TRBJ2-5; TRBD2 agrees at 9 bases. The trim removed 3 bases at V and 6 bases at J, leaving 17 bases unmatched. This CDR3 contains 18 residues. Germline V CDR1 and CDR2: KGHSY, FQNENV. The CDR3 loop reads CASSQGLDLAGPGKTQYF. The CDR3 DNA reads TGTGCCAGCAGCCAGGGTCTGGATCTAGCGGGGCCCGGGAAGACCCAGTACTTC.

The chain carries TRBV12-3 or TRBV12-4 and TRBJ1-5; unclear D gene. This CDR3 spans 13 amino acids. V lost 2 bases and J lost 4, with 6 bases in between. For the CDR3, the DNA is TGTGCCAGCAGTTTACAGGTTAATCAGCCCCAGCATTTT. It encodes CASSLQVNQPQHF.

The chain joins TRBV5-4 to TRBJ1-6; 9 bases fit TRBD1. The CDR3 sequence is 17 residues long. V trimming: 4 bases; J trimming: 6 bases; junction bases outside the gene matches: 11. The germline V gene encodes CDR1 SGHNT and CDR2 YYREEE (reference sequence). The CDR3 is CASSRSLRGQGNSPLHF. CDR3 sequence (DNA): TGTGCCAGCAGCAGATCCCTTAGGGGACAGGGTAATTCACCCCTCCACTTT.

The chain employs TRBV11-2 and TRBJ1-5, with D unresolved. The CDR3 sequence is 13 residues long. The germline gives CDR1 SGHAT, CDR2 FQNNGV. Trimming took off 0 bases at V and 5 bases at J, with 5 bases between the two ends. The CDR3 protein is CASSLDRYQPQHF. The CDR3, as DNA: TGTGCCAGCAGCTTAGATCGGTATCAGCCCCAGCATTTT. Full variable domain (outside the CDR3, taken from reference TRBV11-2 and TRBJ1-5): EAGVAQSPRYKIIEKRQSVAFWCNPISGHATLYWYQQILGQGPKLLIQFQNNGVVDDSQLPKDRFSAERLKGVDSTLKIQPAKLEDSAVYLCASSLDRYQPQHFGDGTRLSIL.

The CDR3 DNA reads TGTGCCAGCAGTCTTCAGGGGAACTATGGCTACACCTTC. Its protein product is CASSLQGNYGYTF. V is TRBV27 and J is TRBJ1-2; maybe TRBD1 (6 bases). The CDR3 runs 13 residues. Per germline, CDR1 MNHEY and CDR2 SMNVEV (reference sequence). Trimming removed 5 bases at V and 2 bases at J, with 9 bases between.

This rearrangement joins TRBV5-1 to TRBJ2-2; 7 positions match TRBD1. With V trimmed by 5 bases and J by 4 bases, 17 bases remained unmatched. Germline V lookup: CDR1 SGHRS, CDR2 YFSETQ. The CDR3 is made up of 18 amino acids. The CDR3 sequence is CASRYRTGSRGGTGELFF. In nucleotides, the CDR3 is TGCGCCAGCAGATATCGGACAGGCTCAAGAGGAGGCACCGGGGAGCTGTTTTTT.

The chain joins TRBV6-5 to TRBJ2-3; perhaps TRBD1 as D (6 bases). V lost 7 bases and J 1 base, leaving 9 bases between the germline ends. CDR1 is MNHEY, CDR2 SVGAGI, per germline. The CDR3 sequence is 13 residues long. The CDR3 reads CASMRTGTDTQYF. The CDR3 nucleotides are TGTGCCAGCATGAGGACAGGCACAGATACGCAGTATTTT.

V usage is TRBV3-1 (or the pseudogene TRBV3-2) and J usage is TRBJ2-1; perhaps TRBD1 as D (5 bases). This CDR3 is built from 16 residues. CDR1 and CDR2 (germline): LGHDT, YNNKEL (reference sequence). With 1 base removed from V and 7 bases from J, the gap between germline ends came to 17 bases. The CDR3 protein is CASSQVRKRGGNEQFF. CDR3 bases: TGTGCCAGCAGCCAAGTGCGGAAAAGGGGTGGGAATGAGCAGTTCTTC.

The chain has TRBV7-2 and TRBJ1-1, with a weak D call TRBD1 (6 bases). Germline values: CDR1 SGHTA, CDR2 FQGNSA. The CDR3 has 14 amino acids. The V and J ends lost 5 bases and 4 bases respectively, with 14 bases between them. The CDR3 reads CASSRNTGITEAFF. CDR3 bases: TGTGCCAGCAGCCGCAACACAGGGATCACTGAAGCTTTCTTT.

The J gene is TRBJ2-2, the V gene TRBV6-1, with 7 bases identical to TRBD1. Per the germline V gene, CDR1 is MNHNS and CDR2 is SASEGT. V was clipped by 2 bases and J by 4 bases; unmatched bases: 4. CDR3 length: 15 amino acids. CDR3 protein: CASSEPGQTTGELFF. CDR3 coding DNA: TGTGCCAGCAGTGAACCGGGACAGACCACCGGGGAGCTGTTTTTT.